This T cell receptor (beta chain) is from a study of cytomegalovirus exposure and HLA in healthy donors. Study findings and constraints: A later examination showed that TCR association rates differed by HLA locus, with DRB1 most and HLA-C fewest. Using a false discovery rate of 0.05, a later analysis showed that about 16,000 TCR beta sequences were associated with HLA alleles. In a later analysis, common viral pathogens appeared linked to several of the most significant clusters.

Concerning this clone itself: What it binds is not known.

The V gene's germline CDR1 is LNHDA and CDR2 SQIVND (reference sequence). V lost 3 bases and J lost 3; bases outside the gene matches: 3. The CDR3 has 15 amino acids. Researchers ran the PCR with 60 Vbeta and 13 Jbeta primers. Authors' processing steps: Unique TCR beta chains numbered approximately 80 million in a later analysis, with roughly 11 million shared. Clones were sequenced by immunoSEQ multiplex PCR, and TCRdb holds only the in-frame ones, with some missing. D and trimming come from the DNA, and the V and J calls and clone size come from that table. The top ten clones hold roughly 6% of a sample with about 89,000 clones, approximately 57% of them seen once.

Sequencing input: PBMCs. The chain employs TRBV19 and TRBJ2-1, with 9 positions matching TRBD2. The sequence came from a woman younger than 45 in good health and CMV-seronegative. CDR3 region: CASSMVAGVYNEQFF. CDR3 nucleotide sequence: TGTGCCAGTAGTATGGTAGCGGGGGTCTACAATGAGCAGTTCTTC.